This TCR beta chain originates from a study of T cell responses to AZD1222 COVID-19 vaccine. Study-wide points: Mapped onto spike, vaccine-associated CD4 TCRs spanned it and were dominant at 160-218 and 743-854. Of spike-specific TCRs, nearly half reportedly target regions left unmutated in variants. Repertoire sampling happened only post peak T cell response.

The protocol was immunoSEQ multiplex PCR, while the TCRdb copy is restricted to in-frame clones and leaves out a portion. The data show about 42,000 clones, 88% seen once. About this clone itself: Its specificity is unknown.

Germline V gene sequence: CDR1 LGHDT, CDR2 YNNKEL (reference sequence). The CDR3 runs 13 residues. Trimming left V 2 bases short and J 5 bases short, with 7 bases between. The V and J genes are TRBV3-1 (or the pseudogene TRBV3-2) and TRBJ1-5; D is undetermined. The receptor's source is an adult who received the AZD1222 COVID-19 vaccine. The source material was peripheral blood, sampled 28 days after the second AZD1222 dose. The CDR3 protein is CASSQSVDQPQHF. In nucleotides, the CDR3 is TGTGCCAGCAGCCAATCGGTGGATCAGCCCCAGCATTTT.